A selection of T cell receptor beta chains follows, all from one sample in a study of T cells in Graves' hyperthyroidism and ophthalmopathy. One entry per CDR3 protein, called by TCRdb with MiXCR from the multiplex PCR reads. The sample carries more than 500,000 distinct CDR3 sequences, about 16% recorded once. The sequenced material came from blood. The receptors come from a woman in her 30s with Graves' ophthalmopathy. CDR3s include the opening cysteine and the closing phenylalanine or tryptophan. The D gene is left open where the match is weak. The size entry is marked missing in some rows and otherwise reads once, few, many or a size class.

cdr3_nt: TGCAGTGCTAGAGTAGCGGGGGGTCCACGGGGTGAGCAGTTCTTC
cdr3_aa: CSARVAGGPRGEQFF
j_call: TRBJ2-1
clone_size: many
cdr3_length: 15
v_call: TRBV20-1
d_call: TRBD2

cdr3_nt: TGCGCCAGCAGCCAAGGACCGCCCCGAGAGCTGTTTTTT
cdr3_aa: CASSQGPPRELFF
j_call: TRBJ2-2
clone_size: NA
cdr3_length: 13
v_call: TRBV4-3
d_call: NA

cdr3_nt: TGTGCCAGCAGTTTATCAAGGGGGCAAGAGACCCAGTACTTC
cdr3_aa: CASSLSRGQETQYF
j_call: TRBJ2-5
clone_size: many
cdr3_length: 14
v_call: TRBV28
d_call: NA

cdr3_nt: TGTGCCAGCAGCTTACTCCGGGAGGGCCCAGAGACCCAGTACTTC
cdr3_aa: CASSLLREGPETQYF
j_call: TRBJ2-5
clone_size: few
cdr3_length: 15
v_call: TRBV7-2
d_call: TRBD2

cdr3_nt: TGTGCCAGCAGTACGGGGACAGAGGGTGGATCACCCCTCCACTTT
cdr3_aa: CASSTGTEGGSPLHF
j_call: TRBJ1-6
clone_size: many
cdr3_length: 15
v_call: TRBV28
d_call: TRBD1

cdr3_nt: TGTGCCAGCAGCTTAGTTTCCCCTTGGGACAGCAGAAATTCACCCCTCCACTTT
cdr3_aa: CASSLVSPWDSRNSPLHF
j_call: TRBJ1-6
clone_size: NA
cdr3_length: 18
v_call: TRBV7-2
d_call: TRBD1

cdr3_nt: TGTGCCAGGTCGGGGGAATCACACACAGATACGCAGTATTTT
cdr3_aa: CARSGESHTDTQYF
j_call: TRBJ2-3
clone_size: many
cdr3_length: 14
v_call: TRBV7-9
d_call: NA

cdr3_nt: TGTGCCTGGGGGACCCCCCTTGAAGCTTTCTTT
cdr3_aa: CAWGTPLEAFF
j_call: TRBJ1-1
clone_size: few
cdr3_length: 11
v_call: TRBV30
d_call: NA

cdr3_nt: TGTGCCAGCAGCGTAGGGTCCGAAGAGTACGAGCAGTACTTC
cdr3_aa: CASSVGSEEYEQYF
j_call: TRBJ2-7
clone_size: few
cdr3_length: 14
v_call: TRBV9
d_call: NA

cdr3_nt: TGTGCCAGCAGTCTCAGTTATTCCACGGACAGGCGCTCCTACGAGCAGTACTTC
cdr3_aa: CASSLSYSTDRRSYEQYF
j_call: TRBJ2-7
clone_size: many
cdr3_length: 18
v_call: TRBV28
d_call: TRBD1

cdr3_nt: TGCAGTGCTACCTTCGGACGGGAGGGCCAAGACGAGCAGTACTTC
cdr3_aa: CSATFGREGQDEQYF
j_call: TRBJ2-7
clone_size: few
cdr3_length: 15
v_call: TRBV20-1
d_call: TRBD2

cdr3_nt: TGTGCCAGCAGCTTAAGGTCTAGCCAGAACTACGAGCAGTACTTC
cdr3_aa: CASSLRSSQNYEQYF
j_call: TRBJ2-7
clone_size: few
cdr3_length: 15
v_call: TRBV11-2
d_call: NA

cdr3_nt: TGTGCCAGCAGCCAAGCGCTAGCGGGAGTTTTTGAGAATGAGCAGTTCTTC
cdr3_aa: CASSQALAGVFENEQFF
j_call: TRBJ2-1
clone_size: few
cdr3_length: 17
v_call: TRBV3-1
d_call: TRBD2

cdr3_nt: TGCAGTGCTAGAGATGGGGGCAGGGGCCTGAGGCAGTACTTC
cdr3_aa: CSARDGGRGLRQYF
j_call: TRBJ2-7
clone_size: NA
cdr3_length: 14
v_call: TRBV20-1
d_call: NA

cdr3_nt: TGTGCCAGCAGATATGACAGGGGGCAAGGAAACACTGAAGCTTTCTTT
cdr3_aa: CASRYDRGQGNTEAFF
j_call: TRBJ1-1
clone_size: many
cdr3_length: 16
v_call: TRBV6-1
d_call: TRBD1

cdr3_nt: TGTGCCAGCAGCTTAGGGGTAGTGGCCTACGAGCAGTACTTC
cdr3_aa: CASSLGVVAYEQYF
j_call: TRBJ2-7
clone_size: NA
cdr3_length: 14
v_call: TRBV7-2
d_call: NA

cdr3_nt: TGCAGTGCCGACCGGGACCCCTCTTCTAACACTGAAGCTTTCTTT
cdr3_aa: CSADRDPSSNTEAFF
j_call: TRBJ1-1
clone_size: NA
cdr3_length: 15
v_call: TRBV20-1
d_call: NA

cdr3_nt: TGTGCCAGCAGCGCAGCGGCAGGGGATATCTTGAACACTGAAGCTTTCTTT
cdr3_aa: CASSAAAGDILNTEAFF
j_call: TRBJ1-1
clone_size: NA
cdr3_length: 17
v_call: TRBV9
d_call: NA

cdr3_nt: TGCGCCAGCAGCGAAACGCGGGACGATTACTACGAGCAGTACTTC
cdr3_aa: CASSETRDDYYEQYF
j_call: TRBJ2-7
clone_size: NA
cdr3_length: 15
v_call: TRBV4-3
d_call: NA

cdr3_nt: TGTGCCAGCAGCTTATTGGGGCTTCTGACTTTC
cdr3_aa: CASSLLGLLTF
j_call: TRBJ2-6
clone_size: few
cdr3_length: 11
v_call: TRBV7-9
d_call: NA

cdr3_nt: TGTGCCAGCAGTTTCGGGGCGGTAGTCTACGAGCAGTACTTC
cdr3_aa: CASSFGAVVYEQYF
j_call: TRBJ2-7
clone_size: many
cdr3_length: 14
v_call: TRBV28
d_call: NA

cdr3_nt: TGCAGCGTTGTCAGGGACACCTCCTACGAGCAGTACTTC
cdr3_aa: CSVVRDTSYEQYF
j_call: TRBJ2-7
clone_size: many
cdr3_length: 13
v_call: TRBV29-1
d_call: NA

cdr3_nt: TGTGCCATTGGCCAGGGGACAGACCTAACCGCGAACACCGGGGAGCTGTTTTTT
cdr3_aa: CAIGQGTDLTANTGELFF
j_call: TRBJ2-2
clone_size: NA
cdr3_length: 18
v_call: TRBV6-1
d_call: TRBD1

cdr3_nt: TGTGCCTGGGCAAAAACAGAGAATCAGCCCCAGCATTTT
cdr3_aa: CAWAKTENQPQHF
j_call: TRBJ1-5
clone_size: NA
cdr3_length: 13
v_call: TRBV30
d_call: NA

cdr3_nt: TGTGCCAGCAGTTTGGTGGGGGGAGGGAACACTGAAGCTTTCTTT
cdr3_aa: CASSLVGGGNTEAFF
j_call: TRBJ1-1
clone_size: many
cdr3_length: 15
v_call: TRBV12-3/TRBV12-4
d_call: NA

cdr3_nt: TGTGCCAGCAGCCCCCGACATAAGACTAGCGCCAATGAGCAGTTCTTC
cdr3_aa: CASSPRHKTSANEQFF
j_call: TRBJ2-1
clone_size: NA
cdr3_length: 16
v_call: TRBV11-2
d_call: TRBD2

cdr3_nt: TGTGCCAGCAGAGCTAGTAGGCGGTCCAACACTGAAGCTTTCTTT
cdr3_aa: CASRASRRSNTEAFF
j_call: TRBJ1-1
clone_size: once
cdr3_length: 15
v_call: TRBV28
d_call: NA

cdr3_nt: TGTGCCAGCAGTGCCTGGAGGGGACTGAGGTATGGCTACACCTTC
cdr3_aa: CASSAWRGLRYGYTF
j_call: TRBJ1-2
clone_size: many
cdr3_length: 15
v_call: TRBV28
d_call: NA

cdr3_nt: TGCAGCGTTTTGGGGGGGGCCAAGAGCTCCTACAATGAGCAGTTCTTC
cdr3_aa: CSVLGGAKSSYNEQFF
j_call: TRBJ2-1
clone_size: few
cdr3_length: 16
v_call: TRBV29-1
d_call: NA

cdr3_nt: TGCGCCACCCTGAGACTAGCGGCAAACAATGAGCAGTTCTTC
cdr3_aa: CATLRLAANNEQFF
j_call: TRBJ2-1
clone_size: NA
cdr3_length: 14
v_call: TRBV10-2
d_call: TRBD2

cdr3_nt: TGTGCCAGCAGCCCCCTCACGTCGACAGGCACTCAAGAGACCCAGTACTTC
cdr3_aa: CASSPLTSTGTQETQYF
j_call: TRBJ2-5
clone_size: many
cdr3_length: 17
v_call: TRBV5-5
d_call: NA

cdr3_nt: TGTGCCAGCAGCTTAGCGGGAGGTAACTACGAGCAGTACTTC
cdr3_aa: CASSLAGGNYEQYF
j_call: TRBJ2-7
clone_size: many
cdr3_length: 14
v_call: TRBV7-3
d_call: TRBD2

cdr3_nt: TGTGCCACCAGTGATTCCCCCGGGACAGGGGCTGGGGAGACCCAGTACTTC
cdr3_aa: CATSDSPGTGAGETQYF
j_call: TRBJ2-5
clone_size: few
cdr3_length: 17
v_call: TRBV24-1
d_call: TRBD1

cdr3_nt: TGCAGGGGACTAGCGGGAGGGCCTGAAAATGAGCAGTTCTTC
cdr3_aa: CRGLAGGPENEQFF
j_call: TRBJ2-1
clone_size: few
cdr3_length: 14
v_call: TRBV20-1
d_call: TRBD2

cdr3_nt: TGCGCCAGCAGCCCCTCCGGGTACATCTACGAGCAGTACTTC
cdr3_aa: CASSPSGYIYEQYF
j_call: TRBJ2-7
clone_size: NA
cdr3_length: 14
v_call: TRBV4-3
d_call: NA

cdr3_nt: TGCAGTGCCCCGGGACCGAATAATGAAAAACTGTTTTTT
cdr3_aa: CSAPGPNNEKLFF
j_call: TRBJ1-4
clone_size: few
cdr3_length: 13
v_call: TRBV20-1
d_call: NA

cdr3_nt: TGTGCCAGCAGTATACAGGGGGATACCGGGGAGCTGTTTTTT
cdr3_aa: CASSIQGDTGELFF
j_call: TRBJ2-2
clone_size: NA
cdr3_length: 14
v_call: TRBV6-2/TRBV6-3
d_call: TRBD1

cdr3_nt: TGTGCCTGGAGTGTCTCACATATGGCCCCCACAGATACGCAGTATTTT
cdr3_aa: CAWSVSHMAPTDTQYF
j_call: TRBJ2-3
clone_size: many
cdr3_length: 16
v_call: TRBV30
d_call: NA

cdr3_nt: TGTGCCAGCAGGCCTAGTCGCCTGTACGAGCAGTACTTC
cdr3_aa: CASRPSRLYEQYF
j_call: TRBJ2-7
clone_size: NA
cdr3_length: 13
v_call: TRBV6-1
d_call: NA